Described below is a single TCR beta chain sequence and its context. The data originate from a study of blood T cell repertoires in COVID-19. Overall study: Acute-phase and convalescent COVID-19 samples originated in the United States, Italy and Spain. In each case, the material was cDNA or gDNA derived from T cells, B-cell-depleted T cells, or PBMCs.

Authors' data handling: Reference gene primer amplification in the assay estimated nucleated cell counts. Here immunoSEQ multiplex PCR was the method, and the copy in TCRdb shows in-frame clones only, minus some. V, J and clone size were drawn from that table, and D and trimming were deduced from the DNA. The sample lists about 200,000 clones, over 70% occurring once. The V gene lost 0 bases and the J gene lost 1 base, with 22 bases spanning the gap. The CDR3 runs 20 residues. Germline CDR1 and CDR2: MNHEY and SVGEGT. This clonotype was obtained from an elderly woman with acute or convalescent COVID-19. Material for sequencing was peripheral blood. The V and J genes are TRBV6-2 or TRBV6-3 and TRBJ2-4, with D perhaps matching TRBD1 (5 bases). CDR3 nucleotides: TGTGCCAGCAGTTACTCTGGGCTGGTGGGCAGGGAAGGGGCCAAAAACATTCAGTACTTC. It encodes CASSYSGLVGREGAKNIQYF.